This T cell receptor (beta chain) was sequenced during a study of T cell clonotyping in hematopoietic cell transplantation. Only in-frame clones appear in the TCRdb table, and some are missing; sequencing was by immunoSEQ multiplex PCR. The top ten clones hold 13% to 15% of a sample with roughly 6,000 clones, 70% to 90% of them seen once. V trimming: 7 bases; J trimming: 0 bases; junction bases outside the gene matches: 8. The CDR3 loop spans 16 amino acids. CDR1 is MNHEY, CDR2 SMNVEV, per germline (reference sequence). The time point was: recipient sample about 28 days before transplant, after cytoreduction.

The sequence was obtained from a woman aged 50 to 60 with acute myeloid leukemia. Some clones in this sample may be carry-over from other donors' samples. This sample comprised peripheral blood mononuclear cells, obtained before stem cell transplant. This chain connects TRBV27 to TRBJ2-3, with 9 bases that match TRBD1. CDR3 DNA sequence: TGTGCCAGCAAATCCGGGACAGGGTATAGCACAGATACGCAGTATTTT. The encoded protein is CASKSGTGYSTDTQYF.